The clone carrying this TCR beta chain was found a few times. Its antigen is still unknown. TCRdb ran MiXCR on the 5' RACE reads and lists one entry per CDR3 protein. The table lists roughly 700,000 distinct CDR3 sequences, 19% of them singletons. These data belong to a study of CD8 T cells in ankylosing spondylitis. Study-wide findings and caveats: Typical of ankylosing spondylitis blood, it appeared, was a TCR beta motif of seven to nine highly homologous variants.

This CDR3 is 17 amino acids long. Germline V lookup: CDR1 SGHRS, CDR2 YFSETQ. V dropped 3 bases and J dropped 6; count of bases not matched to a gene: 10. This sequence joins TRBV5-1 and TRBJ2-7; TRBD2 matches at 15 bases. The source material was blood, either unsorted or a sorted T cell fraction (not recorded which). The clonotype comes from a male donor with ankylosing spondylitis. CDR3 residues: CASSSGGLAGGGREQYF. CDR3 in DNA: TGCGCCAGCAGCTCGGGGGGACTAGCGGGAGGAGGGCGCGAGCAGTACTTC.